This TCR beta chain was found in a study of PD-1 blockade in classical Hodgkin lymphoma. As concerns this clone: One end of the junction is discordant with germline, which a read error may explain. This specimen includes other DNA sequences encoding the same CDR3.

Indicated time point: cycle 4 day 1 (C4D1), after more than five weeks of nivolumab. Patients all relapsed after autologous stem cell transplantation, and there was variation in brentuximab vedotin exposure. Germline values: CDR1 LNHDA, CDR2 SQIVND (reference sequence). The CDR3 length is 16 residues. Sequenced by immunoSEQ multiplex PCR; TCRdb stores in-frame clones only, minus some. In the table there are roughly 49,000 clones, around 91% of which are singletons. The chain links TRBV19 to TRBJ2-7; 9 nucleotides align to TRBD1. The receptor was derived from a human donor with classical Hodgkin lymphoma. The sequencing here drew on peripheral blood mononuclear cells (PBMCs), taken before the fourth cycle of nivolumab. CDR3 residues: CASSAGTGRRSYEQYF. The CDR3, as DNA: TGTGCCAGTAGTGCCGGGACAGGGAGACGGAGTTACGAACAGTACTTC.